This TCR beta chain appears in the sequencing data of a study of CD8+CD57+ T cells in acquired aplastic anemia. Study summary: Average DNA yield from sorted CD4+ and CD8+ cells was about 3 ug.

The template used for profiling TCR beta VDJ and CDR3 was genomic DNA. TCRdb analysed the reads with MiXCR anew, one entry per CDR3 protein. Of approximately 260,000 distinct CDR3 sequences listed, around 82% were seen once; the top ten hold approximately 40%. By flow cytometry, patients selected for sequencing had shown an expansion of CD8+CD57+ cells. Concerning this clonotype itself: No conserved phenylalanine or tryptophan is present at the end of the CDR3, so a read error is the likely explanation. Because the CDR3's place on the DNA is in doubt, the DNA is left out and the CDR3 is given as listed by TCRdb.

The CDR3 is 12 amino acids in total, end residues counted. CDR1 is SGHTA, CDR2 FQGNSA, per germline. Sequencing input: sorted CD4+, CD8+, or CD8+CD57+ T cells (not recorded which) from PBMCs. V and J are TRBV7-2 and TRBJ2-2. The TCR originated in a human donor with aplastic anemia. CDR3 sequence: CASSLARGEESL.